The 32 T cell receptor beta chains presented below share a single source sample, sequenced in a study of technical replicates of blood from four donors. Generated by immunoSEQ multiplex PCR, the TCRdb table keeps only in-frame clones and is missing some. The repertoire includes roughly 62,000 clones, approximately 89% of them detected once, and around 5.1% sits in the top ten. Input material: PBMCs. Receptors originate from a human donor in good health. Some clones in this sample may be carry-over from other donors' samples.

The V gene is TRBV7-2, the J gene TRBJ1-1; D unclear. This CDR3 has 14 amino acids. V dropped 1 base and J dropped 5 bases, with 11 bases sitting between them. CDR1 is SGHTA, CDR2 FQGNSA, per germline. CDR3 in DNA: TGTGCCAGCAGCTTAGTAGACGCGGGGACTGAAGCTTTCTTT. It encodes CASSLVDAGTEAFF.

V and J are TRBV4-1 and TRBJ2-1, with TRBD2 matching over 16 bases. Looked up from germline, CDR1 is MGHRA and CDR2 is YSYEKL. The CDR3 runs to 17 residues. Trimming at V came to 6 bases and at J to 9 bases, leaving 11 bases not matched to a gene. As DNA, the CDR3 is TGCGCCAGCAGAGGGGGGACTAGCGGGGGGGTATCCAGTGAGCAGTTCTTC. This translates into CASRGGTSGGVSSEQFF.

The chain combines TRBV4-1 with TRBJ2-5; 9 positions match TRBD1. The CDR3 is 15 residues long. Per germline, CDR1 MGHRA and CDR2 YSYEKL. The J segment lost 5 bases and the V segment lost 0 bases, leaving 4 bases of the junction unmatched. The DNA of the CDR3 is TGCGCCAGCAGCCAAGAGGGACAGGGAAAGGAGACCCAGTACTTC. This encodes CASSQEGQGKETQYF.

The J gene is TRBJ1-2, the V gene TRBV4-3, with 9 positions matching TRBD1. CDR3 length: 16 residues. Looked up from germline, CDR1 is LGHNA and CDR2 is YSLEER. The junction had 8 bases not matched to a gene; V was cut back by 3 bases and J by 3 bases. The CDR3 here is CASSQGNRGLDYGYTF. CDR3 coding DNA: TGCGCCAGCAGCCAGGGTAACAGGGGGCTGGACTATGGCTACACCTTC.

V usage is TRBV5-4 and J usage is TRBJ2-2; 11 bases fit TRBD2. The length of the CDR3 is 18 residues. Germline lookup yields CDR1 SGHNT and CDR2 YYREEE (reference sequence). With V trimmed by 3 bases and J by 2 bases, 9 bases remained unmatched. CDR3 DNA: TGTGCCAGCAGCTCCTACGCCGGGACTAGCGGCAACACCGGGGAGCTGTTTTTT. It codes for CASSSYAGTSGNTGELFF.

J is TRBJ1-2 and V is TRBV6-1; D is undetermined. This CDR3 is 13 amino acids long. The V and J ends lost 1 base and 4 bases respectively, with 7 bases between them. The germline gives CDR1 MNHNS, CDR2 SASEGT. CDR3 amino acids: CASSEVDIYGYTF. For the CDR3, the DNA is TGTGCCAGCAGTGAAGTAGATATCTATGGCTACACCTTC.

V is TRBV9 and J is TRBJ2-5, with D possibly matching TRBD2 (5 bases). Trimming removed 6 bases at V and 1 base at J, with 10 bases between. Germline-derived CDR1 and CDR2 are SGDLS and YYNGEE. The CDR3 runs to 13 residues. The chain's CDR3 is CASTAGLQETQYF. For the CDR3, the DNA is TGTGCCAGCACAGCAGGACTCCAAGAGACCCAGTACTTC.

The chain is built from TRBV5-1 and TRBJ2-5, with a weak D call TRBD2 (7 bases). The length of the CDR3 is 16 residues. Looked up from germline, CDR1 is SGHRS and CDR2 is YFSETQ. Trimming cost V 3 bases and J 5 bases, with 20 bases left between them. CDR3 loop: CASSSGGPGGPETQYF. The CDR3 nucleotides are TGCGCCAGCAGCTCCGGGGGGCCGGGGGGACCGGAGACCCAGTACTTC.

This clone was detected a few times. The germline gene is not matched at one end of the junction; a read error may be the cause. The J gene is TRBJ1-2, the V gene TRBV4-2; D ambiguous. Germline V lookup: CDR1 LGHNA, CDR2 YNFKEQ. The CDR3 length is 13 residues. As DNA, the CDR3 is TGTGCCAGCAGCCAAAGTCGGAACGTAGGACTTCGTTTC. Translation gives CASSQSRNVGLRF.

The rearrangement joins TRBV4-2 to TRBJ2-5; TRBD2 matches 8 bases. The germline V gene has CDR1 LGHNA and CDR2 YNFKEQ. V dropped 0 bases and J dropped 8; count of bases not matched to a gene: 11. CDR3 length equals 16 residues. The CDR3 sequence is CASSQDLGGGSHTQYF. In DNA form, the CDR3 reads TGTGCCAGCAGCCAAGATCTCGGCGGGGGGTCCCACACCCAGTACTTC.

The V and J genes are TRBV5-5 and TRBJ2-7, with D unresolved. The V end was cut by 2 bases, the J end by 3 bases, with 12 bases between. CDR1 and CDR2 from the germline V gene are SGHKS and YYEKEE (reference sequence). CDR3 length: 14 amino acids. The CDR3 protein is CASSLHDTYYEQYF. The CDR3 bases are TGTGCCAGCAGCTTACACGACACCTACTACGAGCAGTACTTC.

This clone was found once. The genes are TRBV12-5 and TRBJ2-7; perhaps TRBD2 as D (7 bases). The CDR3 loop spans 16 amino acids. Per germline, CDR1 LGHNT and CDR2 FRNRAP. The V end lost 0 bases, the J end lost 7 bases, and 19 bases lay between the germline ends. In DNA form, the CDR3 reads TGTGCTAGTGGTTTGGTCATTCGAGGGGGGGCGAGAGAGCAGTACTTC. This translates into CASGLVIRGGAREQYF.

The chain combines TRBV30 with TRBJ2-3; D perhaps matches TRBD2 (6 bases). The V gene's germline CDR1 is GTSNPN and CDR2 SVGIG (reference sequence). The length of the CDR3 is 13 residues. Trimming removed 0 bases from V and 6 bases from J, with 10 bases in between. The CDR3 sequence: CAWSVQEGDTQYF. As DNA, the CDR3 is TGTGCCTGGAGTGTACAGGAGGGTGATACGCAGTATTTT.

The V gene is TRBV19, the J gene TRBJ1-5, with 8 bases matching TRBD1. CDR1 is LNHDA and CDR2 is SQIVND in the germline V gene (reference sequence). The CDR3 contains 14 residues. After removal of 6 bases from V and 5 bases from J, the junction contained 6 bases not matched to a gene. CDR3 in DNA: TGTGCCAGTAGCCGGGACAGGAGGGATCAGCCCCAGCATTTT. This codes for CASSRDRRDQPQHF.

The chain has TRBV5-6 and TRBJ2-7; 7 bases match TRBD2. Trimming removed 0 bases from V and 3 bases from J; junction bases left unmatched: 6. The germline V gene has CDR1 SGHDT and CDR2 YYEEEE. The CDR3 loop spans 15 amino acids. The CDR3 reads CASSLVGGNIYEQYF. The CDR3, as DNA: TGTGCCAGCAGCTTGGTCGGGGGGAACATCTACGAGCAGTACTTC.

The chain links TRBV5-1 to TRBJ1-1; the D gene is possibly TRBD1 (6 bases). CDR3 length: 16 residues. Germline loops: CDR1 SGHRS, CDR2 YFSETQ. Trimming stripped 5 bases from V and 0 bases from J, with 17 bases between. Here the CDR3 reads CASSYDQGRMNTEAFF. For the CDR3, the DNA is TGCGCCAGCAGTTATGATCAGGGGCGCATGAACACTGAAGCTTTCTTT.

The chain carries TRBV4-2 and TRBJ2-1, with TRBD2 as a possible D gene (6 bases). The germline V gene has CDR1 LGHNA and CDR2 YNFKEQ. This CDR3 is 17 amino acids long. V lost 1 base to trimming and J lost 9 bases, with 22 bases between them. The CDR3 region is CASSQVVWGETGVEQFF. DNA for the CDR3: TGTGCCAGCAGCCAAGTTGTTTGGGGGGAGACCGGGGTTGAGCAGTTCTTC.

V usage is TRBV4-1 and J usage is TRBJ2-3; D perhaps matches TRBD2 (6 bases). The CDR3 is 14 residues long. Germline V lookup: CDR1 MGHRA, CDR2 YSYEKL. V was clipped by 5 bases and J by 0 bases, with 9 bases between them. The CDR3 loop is CASSSGGSTDTQYF. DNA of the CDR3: TGCGCCAGCAGCTCCGGAGGGAGCACAGATACGCAGTATTTT.

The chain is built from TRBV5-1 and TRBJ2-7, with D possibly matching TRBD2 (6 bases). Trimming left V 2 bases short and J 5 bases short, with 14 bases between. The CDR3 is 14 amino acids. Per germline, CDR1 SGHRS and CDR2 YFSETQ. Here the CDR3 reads CASSFGGVENEQYF. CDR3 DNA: TGCGCCAGCAGCTTCGGAGGGGTGGAAAACGAGCAGTACTTC.

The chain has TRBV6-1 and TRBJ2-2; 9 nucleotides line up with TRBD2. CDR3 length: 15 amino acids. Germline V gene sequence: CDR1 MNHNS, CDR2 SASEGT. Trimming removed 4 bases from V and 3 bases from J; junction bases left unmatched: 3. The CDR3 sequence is CASSVAGGHTGELFF. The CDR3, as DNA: TGTGCCAGCAGTGTCGCGGGGGGGCACACCGGGGAGCTGTTTTTT.

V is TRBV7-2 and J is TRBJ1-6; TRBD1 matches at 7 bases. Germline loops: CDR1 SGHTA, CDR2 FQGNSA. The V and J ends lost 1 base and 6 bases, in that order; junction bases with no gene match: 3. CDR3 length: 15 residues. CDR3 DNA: TGTGCCAGCAGCTTAGGGGGACAGACTAATTCACCCCTCCACTTT. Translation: CASSLGGQTNSPLHF.

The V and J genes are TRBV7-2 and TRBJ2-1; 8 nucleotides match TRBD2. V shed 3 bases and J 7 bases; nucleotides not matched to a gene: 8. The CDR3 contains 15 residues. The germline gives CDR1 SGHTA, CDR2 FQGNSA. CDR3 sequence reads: CASSFGSGRENEQFF. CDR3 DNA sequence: TGTGCCAGCAGCTTCGGAAGCGGGAGAGAGAATGAGCAGTTCTTC. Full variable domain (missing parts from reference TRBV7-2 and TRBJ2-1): GAGVSQSPSNKVTEKGKDVELRCDPISGHTALYWYRQSLGQGLEFLIYFQGNSAPDKSGLPSDRFSAERTGGSVSTLTIQRTQQEDSAVYLCASSFGSGRENEQFFGPGTRLTVL.

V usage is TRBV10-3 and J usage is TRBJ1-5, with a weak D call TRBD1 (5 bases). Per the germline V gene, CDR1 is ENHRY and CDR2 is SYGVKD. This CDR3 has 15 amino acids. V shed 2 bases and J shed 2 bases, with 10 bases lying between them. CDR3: CAISEDIGGNQPQHF. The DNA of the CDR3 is TGTGCCATCAGTGAGGACATAGGGGGCAATCAGCCCCAGCATTTT.

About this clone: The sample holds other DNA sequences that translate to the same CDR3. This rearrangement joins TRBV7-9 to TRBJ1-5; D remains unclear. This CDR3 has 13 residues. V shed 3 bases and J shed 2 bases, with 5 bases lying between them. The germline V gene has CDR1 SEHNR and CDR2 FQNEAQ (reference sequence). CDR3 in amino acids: CASSLSGNQPQHF. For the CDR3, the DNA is TGTGCCAGCAGCTTGTCGGGCAATCAGCCCCAGCATTTT.

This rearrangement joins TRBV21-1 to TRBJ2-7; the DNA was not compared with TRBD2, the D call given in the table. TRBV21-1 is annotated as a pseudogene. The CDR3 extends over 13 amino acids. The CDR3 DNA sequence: TGTGCCACGACACTAGCGGCCCTATACGAGCAGTACTTC. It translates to CATTLAALYEQYF.

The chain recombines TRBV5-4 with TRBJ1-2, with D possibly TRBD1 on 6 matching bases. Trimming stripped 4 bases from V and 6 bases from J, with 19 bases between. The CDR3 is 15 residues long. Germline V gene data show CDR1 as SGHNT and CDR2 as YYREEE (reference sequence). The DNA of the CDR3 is TGTGCCAGCAGCAGAACAGGGCCCCAAGGGGATGGCTACACCTTC. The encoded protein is CASSRTGPQGDGYTF.

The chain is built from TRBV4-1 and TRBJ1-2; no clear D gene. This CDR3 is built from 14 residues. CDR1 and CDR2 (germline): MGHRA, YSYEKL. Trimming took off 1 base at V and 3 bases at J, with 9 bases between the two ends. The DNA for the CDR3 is TGCGCCAGCAGCCAAGTCGAGTTAGACTATGGCTACACCTTC. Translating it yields CASSQVELDYGYTF.

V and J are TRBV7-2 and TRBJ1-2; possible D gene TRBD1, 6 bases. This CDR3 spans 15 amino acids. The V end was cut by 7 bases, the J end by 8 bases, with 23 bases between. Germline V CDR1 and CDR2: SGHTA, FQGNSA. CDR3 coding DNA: TGTGCCAGCACCGCCCGGGGGGCCGACCTCGTGGGCTACACCTTC. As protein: CASTARGADLVGYTF.

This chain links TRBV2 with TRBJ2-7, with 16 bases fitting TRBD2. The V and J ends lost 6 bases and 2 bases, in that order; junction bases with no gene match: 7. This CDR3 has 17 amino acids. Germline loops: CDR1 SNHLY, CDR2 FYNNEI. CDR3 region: CASSSGTSGGVAYEQYF. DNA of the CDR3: TGTGCCAGCAGCTCCGGGACTAGCGGGGGGGTCGCCTACGAGCAGTACTTC.

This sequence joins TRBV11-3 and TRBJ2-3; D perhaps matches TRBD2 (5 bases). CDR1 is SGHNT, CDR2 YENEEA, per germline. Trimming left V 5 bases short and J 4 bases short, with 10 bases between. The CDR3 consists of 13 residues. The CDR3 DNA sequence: TGTGCCAGCAGCCCCGGGATGGCAGATACGCAGTATTTT. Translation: CASSPGMADTQYF. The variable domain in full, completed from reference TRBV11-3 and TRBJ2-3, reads EAGVVQSPRYKIIEKKQPVAFWCNPISGHNTLYWYLQNLGQGPELLIRYENEEAVDDSQLPKDRFSAERLKGVDSTLKIQPAELGDSAVYLCASSPGMADTQYFGPGTRLTVL.

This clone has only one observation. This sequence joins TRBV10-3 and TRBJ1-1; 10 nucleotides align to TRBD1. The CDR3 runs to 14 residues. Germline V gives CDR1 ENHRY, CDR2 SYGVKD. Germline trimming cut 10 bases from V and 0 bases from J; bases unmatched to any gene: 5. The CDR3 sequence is CATQTGGLNTEAFF. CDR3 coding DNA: TGTGCCACCCAGACAGGGGGCCTGAACACTGAAGCTTTCTTT.

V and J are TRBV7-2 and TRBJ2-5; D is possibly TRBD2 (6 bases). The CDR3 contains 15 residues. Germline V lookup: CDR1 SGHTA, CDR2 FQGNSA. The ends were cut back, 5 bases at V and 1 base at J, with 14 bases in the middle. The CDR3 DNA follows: TGTGCCAGCAGCGTTAGATCGGGGGTCCAAGAGACCCAGTACTTC. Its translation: CASSVRSGVQETQYF.